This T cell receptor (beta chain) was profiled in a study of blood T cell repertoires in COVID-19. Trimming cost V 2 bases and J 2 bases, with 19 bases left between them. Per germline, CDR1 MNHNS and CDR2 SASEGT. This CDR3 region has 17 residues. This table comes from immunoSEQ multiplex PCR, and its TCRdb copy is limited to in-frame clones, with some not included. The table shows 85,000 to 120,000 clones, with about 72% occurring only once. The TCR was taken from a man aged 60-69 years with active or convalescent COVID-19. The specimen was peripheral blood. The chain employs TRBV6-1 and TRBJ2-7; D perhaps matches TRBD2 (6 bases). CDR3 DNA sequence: TGTGCCAGCAGTGAAATGTCTTGGGCTAGCGTCCCCTACGAGCAGTACTTC. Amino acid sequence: CASSEMSWASVPYEQYF.